This is a list of T cell receptor beta chains from one sample in a study of shared clonotypes between healthy human individuals. Sequencing used immunoSEQ multiplex PCR; TCRdb keeps in-frame clones, though not all of them. The sample carries more than 2 million clones, about 95% recorded once. The sequenced material came from naive CD8+ T cells sorted from blood. These receptors originate from a man younger than 35 in good health. CDR3s include the opening cysteine and the closing phenylalanine or tryptophan. Fields, in order: CDR3 length, J gene, V gene, clone size, D gene, CDR3 protein. The D gene is left open where the match is weak. Where a row states a size, it is once, few, many or the class of an expanded clone; other rows omit it.

cdr3_length: 12; j_call: TRBJ2-7; v_call: TRBV27; clone_size: .; d_call: .; cdr3_aa: CATRDSSYEQYF
cdr3_length: 14; j_call: TRBJ2-1; v_call: TRBV2; clone_size: .; d_call: TRBD2; cdr3_aa: CASELAGGSNEQFF
cdr3_length: 14; j_call: TRBJ2-2; v_call: TRBV11-3; clone_size: .; d_call: .; cdr3_aa: CASSPLGNTGELFF
cdr3_length: 14; j_call: TRBJ2-1; v_call: TRBV29-1; clone_size: .; d_call: .; cdr3_aa: CSVAGTKNNNEQFF
cdr3_length: 15; j_call: TRBJ2-2; v_call: TRBV27; clone_size: .; d_call: TRBD2; cdr3_aa: CASSLGGRAYWELFF
cdr3_length: 14; j_call: TRBJ1-2; v_call: TRBV5-6; clone_size: once; d_call: TRBD1; cdr3_aa: CASSYRGLNYGYTF
cdr3_length: 15; j_call: TRBJ2-7; v_call: TRBV12-5; clone_size: .; d_call: .; cdr3_aa: CASGLQVLGLEEQYF
cdr3_length: 12; j_call: TRBJ2-7; v_call: TRBV29-1; clone_size: .; d_call: .; cdr3_aa: CSVQTGLYEQYF
cdr3_length: 15; j_call: TRBJ1-5; v_call: TRBV6-7; clone_size: .; d_call: .; cdr3_aa: CASSHEGEGNQPQHF
cdr3_length: 15; j_call: TRBJ2-7; v_call: TRBV2; clone_size: .; d_call: .; cdr3_aa: CASSQDGTSGYEQYF
cdr3_length: 15; j_call: TRBJ2-7; v_call: TRBV27; clone_size: few; d_call: .; cdr3_aa: CASSFRDGPSYEQYF
cdr3_length: 15; j_call: TRBJ1-1; v_call: TRBV4-1; clone_size: once; d_call: TRBD1; cdr3_aa: CASSERTGQSTEAFF
cdr3_length: 13; j_call: TRBJ1-2; v_call: TRBV7-9; clone_size: .; d_call: TRBD1; cdr3_aa: CASSLTGDYGYTF
cdr3_length: 13; j_call: TRBJ1-5; v_call: TRBV10-3; clone_size: .; d_call: .; cdr3_aa: CAISVEGGQPQHF
cdr3_length: 17; j_call: TRBJ2-7; v_call: TRBV10-1; clone_size: .; d_call: .; cdr3_aa: CASSPGRGRDGYYEQYF
cdr3_length: 16; j_call: TRBJ1-2; v_call: TRBV15; clone_size: .; d_call: .; cdr3_aa: CATSREAPASSYGYTF
cdr3_length: 14; j_call: TRBJ2-7; v_call: TRBV18; clone_size: .; d_call: .; cdr3_aa: CASSPGQTSYEQYF